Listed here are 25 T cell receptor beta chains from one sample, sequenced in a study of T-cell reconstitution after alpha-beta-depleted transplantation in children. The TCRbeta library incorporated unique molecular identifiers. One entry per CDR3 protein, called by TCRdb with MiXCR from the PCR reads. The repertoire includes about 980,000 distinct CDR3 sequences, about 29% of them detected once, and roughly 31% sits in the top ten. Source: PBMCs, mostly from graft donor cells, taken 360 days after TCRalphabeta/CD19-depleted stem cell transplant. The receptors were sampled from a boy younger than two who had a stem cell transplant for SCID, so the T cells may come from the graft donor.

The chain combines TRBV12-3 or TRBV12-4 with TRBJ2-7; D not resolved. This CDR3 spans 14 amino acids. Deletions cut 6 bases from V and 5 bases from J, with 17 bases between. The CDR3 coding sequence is TGTGCCAGCAGGCCTCACACAACAGAGCACGAGCAGTACTTC. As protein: CASRPHTTEHEQYF.

The CDR3 protein is CASSIKGGGTDTQYF. The CDR3 DNA sequence: TGTGCCAGCAGCATTAAAGGAGGGGGCACAGATACGCAGTATTTT. The gene calls are TRBV7-3 and TRBJ2-3, with D possibly being TRBD2 (6 bases). This CDR3 contains 15 residues. The V and J ends lost 5 bases and 1 base respectively, with 13 bases between them. Germline CDR1 and CDR2: SGHTA and FQGTGA.

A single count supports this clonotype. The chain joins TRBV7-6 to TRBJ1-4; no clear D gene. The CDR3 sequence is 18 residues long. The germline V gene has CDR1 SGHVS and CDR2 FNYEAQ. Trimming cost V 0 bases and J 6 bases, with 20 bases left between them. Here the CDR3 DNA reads TGTGCCAGCAGCTTAGCACGTGAGGGCCGCAGAGATTATGAAAAACTGTTTTTT. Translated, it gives CASSLAREGRRDYEKLFF.

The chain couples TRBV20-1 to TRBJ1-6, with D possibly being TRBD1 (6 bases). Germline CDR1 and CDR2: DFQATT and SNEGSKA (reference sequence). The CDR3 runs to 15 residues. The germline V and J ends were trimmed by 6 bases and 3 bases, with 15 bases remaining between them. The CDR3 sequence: CSAQRTASYNSPLHF. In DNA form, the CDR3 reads TGCAGTGCACAGAGGACAGCTAGCTATAATTCACCCCTCCACTTT.

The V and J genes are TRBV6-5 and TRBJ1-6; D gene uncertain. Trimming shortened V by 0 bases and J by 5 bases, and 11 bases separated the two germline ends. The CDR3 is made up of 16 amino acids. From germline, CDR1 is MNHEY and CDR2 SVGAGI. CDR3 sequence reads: CASSYSNRRNNSPLHF. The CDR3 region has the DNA TGTGCCAGCAGTTACTCGAACAGACGAAATAATTCACCCCTCCACTTT.

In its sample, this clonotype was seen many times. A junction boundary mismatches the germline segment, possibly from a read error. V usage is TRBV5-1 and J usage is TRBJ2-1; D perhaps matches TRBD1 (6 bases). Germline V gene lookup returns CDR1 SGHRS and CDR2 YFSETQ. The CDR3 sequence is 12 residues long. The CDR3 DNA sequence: TGTGCCAGCAGCTCACAGGGAAATGAGCAGTTCTTC. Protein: CASSSQGNEQFF.

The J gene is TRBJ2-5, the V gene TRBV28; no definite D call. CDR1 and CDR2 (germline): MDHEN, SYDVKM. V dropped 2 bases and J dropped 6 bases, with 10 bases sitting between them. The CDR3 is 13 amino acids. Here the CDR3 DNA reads TGTGCCAGCAGTTTACCCAACCCCAAGACCCAGTACTTC. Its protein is CASSLPNPKTQYF.

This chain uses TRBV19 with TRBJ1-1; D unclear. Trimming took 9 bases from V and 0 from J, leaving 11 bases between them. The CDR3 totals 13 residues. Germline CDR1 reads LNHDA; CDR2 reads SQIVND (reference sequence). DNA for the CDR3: TGTGCCAGCAGACGGAGGGTGAACACTGAAGCTTTCTTT. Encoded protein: CASRRRVNTEAFF.

The chain's CDR3 is CSVVAGALQETQYF. In DNA form, the CDR3 reads TGCAGCGTTGTAGCGGGGGCCCTCCAAGAGACCCAGTACTTC. The rearrangement links TRBV29-1 to TRBJ2-5; 9 bases line up with TRBD2. The CDR3 has 14 amino acids. With 4 bases clipped from V and 1 base from J, the junction kept 4 bases outside the gene matches. The germline gives CDR1 SQVTM, CDR2 ANQGSEA.

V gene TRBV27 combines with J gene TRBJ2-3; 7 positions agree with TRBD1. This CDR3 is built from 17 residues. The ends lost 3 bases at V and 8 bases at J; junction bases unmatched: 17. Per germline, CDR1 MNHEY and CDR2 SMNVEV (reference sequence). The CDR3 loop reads CASSFIRAGGNSGTQYF. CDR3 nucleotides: TGTGCCAGCAGTTTCATCAGGGCAGGGGGAAACAGCGGTACGCAGTATTTT.

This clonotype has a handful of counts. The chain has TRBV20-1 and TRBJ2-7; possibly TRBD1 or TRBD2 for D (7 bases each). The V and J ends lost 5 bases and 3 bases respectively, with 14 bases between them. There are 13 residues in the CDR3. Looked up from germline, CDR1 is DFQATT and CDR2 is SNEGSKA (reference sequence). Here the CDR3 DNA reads TGCAGTGCTCGCCAGGGGGGGCGCTACGAGCAGTACTTC. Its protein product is CSARQGGRYEQYF.

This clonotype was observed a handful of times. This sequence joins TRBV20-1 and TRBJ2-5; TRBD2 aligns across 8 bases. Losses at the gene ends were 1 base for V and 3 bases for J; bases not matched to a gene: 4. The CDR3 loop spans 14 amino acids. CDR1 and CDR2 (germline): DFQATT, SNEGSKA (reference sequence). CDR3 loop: CSARGAGGEETQYF. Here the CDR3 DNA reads TGCAGTGCTAGAGGGGCCGGGGGGGAAGAGACCCAGTACTTC.

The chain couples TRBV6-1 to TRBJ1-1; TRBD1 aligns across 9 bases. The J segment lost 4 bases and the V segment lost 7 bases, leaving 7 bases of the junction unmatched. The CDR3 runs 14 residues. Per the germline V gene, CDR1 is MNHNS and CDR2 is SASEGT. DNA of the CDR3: TGTGCCAGCACCCGGACAGGGGTGAGCACTGAAGCTTTCTTT. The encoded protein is CASTRTGVSTEAFF.

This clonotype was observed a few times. CDR3 region: CAISELGLGDTLGDTQYF. The CDR3 DNA reads as TGTGCCATCAGTGAGCTGGGATTAGGGGATACCTTAGGAGATACGCAGTATTTT. The chain has TRBV10-3 and TRBJ2-3, with TRBD1 as a possible D gene (5 bases). The CDR3 runs 18 residues. The ends were cut back, 2 bases at V and 5 bases at J, with 23 bases in the middle. CDR1 ENHRY and CDR2 SYGVKD come from the germline V gene.

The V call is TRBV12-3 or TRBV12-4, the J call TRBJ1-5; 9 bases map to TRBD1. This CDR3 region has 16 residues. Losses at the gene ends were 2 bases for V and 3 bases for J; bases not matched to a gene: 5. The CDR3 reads CASSLFGTGHNQPQHF. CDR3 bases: TGTGCCAGCAGTTTATTCGGGACAGGGCACAATCAGCCCCAGCATTTT.

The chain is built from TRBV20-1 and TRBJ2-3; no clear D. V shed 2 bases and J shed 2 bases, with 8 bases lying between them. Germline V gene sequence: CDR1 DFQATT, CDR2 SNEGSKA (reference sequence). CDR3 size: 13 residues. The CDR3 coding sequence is TGCAGTGCTAGATCAGGATTCACAGATACGCAGTATTTT. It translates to CSARSGFTDTQYF.

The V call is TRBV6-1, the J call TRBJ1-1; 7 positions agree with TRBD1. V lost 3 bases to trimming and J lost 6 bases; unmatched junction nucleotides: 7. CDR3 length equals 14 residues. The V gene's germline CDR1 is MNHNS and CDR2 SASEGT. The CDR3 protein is CASSDQTGFAEAFF. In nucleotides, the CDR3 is TGTGCCAGCAGTGACCAGACAGGGTTCGCTGAAGCTTTCTTT.

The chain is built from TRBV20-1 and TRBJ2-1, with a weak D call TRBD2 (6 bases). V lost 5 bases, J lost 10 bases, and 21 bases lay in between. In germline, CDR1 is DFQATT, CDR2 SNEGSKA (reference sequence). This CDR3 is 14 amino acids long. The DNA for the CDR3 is TGCAGTGCTTCACCCATACCTTGGAGGGAGGAGCAGTTCTTC. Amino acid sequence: CSASPIPWREEQFF.

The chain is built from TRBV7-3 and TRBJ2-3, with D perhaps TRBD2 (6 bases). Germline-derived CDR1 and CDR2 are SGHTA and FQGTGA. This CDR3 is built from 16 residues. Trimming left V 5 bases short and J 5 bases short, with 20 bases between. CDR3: CASSPQGGAWGDTQYF. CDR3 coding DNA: TGTGCCAGCAGCCCCCAAGGCGGGGCGTGGGGAGATACGCAGTATTTT. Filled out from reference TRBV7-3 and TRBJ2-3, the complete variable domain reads GAGVSQTPSNKVTEKGKYVELRCDPISGHTALYWYRQSLGQGPEFLIYFQGTGAADDSGLPNDRFFAVRPEGSVSTLKIQRTERGDSAVYLCASSPQGGAWGDTQYFGPGTRLTVL.

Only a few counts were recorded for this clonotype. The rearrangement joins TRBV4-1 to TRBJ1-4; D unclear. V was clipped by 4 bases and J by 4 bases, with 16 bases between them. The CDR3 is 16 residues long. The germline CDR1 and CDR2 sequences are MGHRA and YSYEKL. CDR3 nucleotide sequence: TGCGCCAGCAGCCCCCGGGAGATACCTAGTAATGAAAAACTGTTTTTT. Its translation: CASSPREIPSNEKLFF.

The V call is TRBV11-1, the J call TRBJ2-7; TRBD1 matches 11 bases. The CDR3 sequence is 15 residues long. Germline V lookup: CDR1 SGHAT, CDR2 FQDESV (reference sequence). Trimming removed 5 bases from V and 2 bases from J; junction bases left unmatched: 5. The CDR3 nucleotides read TGTGCCAGCAGCAACCAGGACAGGGGGCCCTACGAGCAGTACTTC. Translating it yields CASSNQDRGPYEQYF. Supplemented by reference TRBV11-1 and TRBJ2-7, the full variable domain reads EAEVAQSPRYKITEKSQAVAFWCDPISGHATLYWYRQILGQGPELLVQFQDESVVDDSQLPKDRFSAERLKGVDSTLKIQPAELGDSAMYLCASSNQDRGPYEQYFGPGTRLTVT.

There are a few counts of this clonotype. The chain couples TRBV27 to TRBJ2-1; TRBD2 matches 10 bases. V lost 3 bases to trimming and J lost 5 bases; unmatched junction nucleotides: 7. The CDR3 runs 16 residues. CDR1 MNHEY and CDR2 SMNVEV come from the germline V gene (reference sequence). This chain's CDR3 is CASSFISGGPDNEQFF. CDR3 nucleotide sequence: TGTGCCAGCAGTTTTATTAGCGGGGGGCCTGACAATGAGCAGTTCTTC.

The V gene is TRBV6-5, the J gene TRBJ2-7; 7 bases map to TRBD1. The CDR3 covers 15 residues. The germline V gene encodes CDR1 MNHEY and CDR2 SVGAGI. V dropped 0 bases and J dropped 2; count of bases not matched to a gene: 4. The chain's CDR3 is CASSYSIQGAYEQYF. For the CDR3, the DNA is TGTGCCAGCAGTTACTCGATTCAGGGGGCCTACGAGCAGTACTTC.

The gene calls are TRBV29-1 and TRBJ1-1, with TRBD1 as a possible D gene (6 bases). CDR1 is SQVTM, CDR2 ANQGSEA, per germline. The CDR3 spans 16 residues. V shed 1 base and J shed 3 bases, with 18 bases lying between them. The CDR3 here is CSVEGTALTRDTEAFF. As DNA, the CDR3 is TGCAGCGTTGAAGGGACAGCCCTGACAAGGGACACTGAAGCTTTCTTT. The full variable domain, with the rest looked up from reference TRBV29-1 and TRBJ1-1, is SAVISQKPSRDICQRGTSLTIQCQVDSQVTMMFWYRQQPGQSLTLIATANQGSEATYESGFVIDKFPISRPNLTFSTLTVSNMSPEDSSIYLCSVEGTALTRDTEAFFGQGTRLTVV.

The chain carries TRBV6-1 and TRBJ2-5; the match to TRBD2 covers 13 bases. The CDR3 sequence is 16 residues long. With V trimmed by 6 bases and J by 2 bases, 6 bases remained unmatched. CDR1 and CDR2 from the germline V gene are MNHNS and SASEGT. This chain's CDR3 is CASSSGLAGEQETQYF. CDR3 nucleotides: TGTGCCAGCAGCTCCGGACTAGCGGGGGAGCAAGAGACCCAGTACTTC.